This T cell receptor (beta chain) is drawn from a study of CD8 T cells in ankylosing spondylitis. Findings and limits, study-wide: There was reportedly significant enrichment of clones that were disease-linked in matched ankylosing spondylitis synovial fluid. A motif in TCR beta, a set of fewer than ten highly homologous variants, appeared characteristic of ankylosing spondylitis blood. Peripheral blood samples showed relatively rare disease-linked clones, and these clones were CD8+. Previously reported in reactive arthritis synovial fluid and blood were some of the motif variants.

This clonotype was seen only a few times. The antigen is unknown. By quantitative 5'-RACE with molecular barcodes, the TCR beta libraries were made. Using its own MiXCR run on the 5' RACE reads, TCRdb lists one record per CDR3 protein. The sample carries some 200,000 distinct CDR3 sequences, 7% to 8% recorded once. CDR3 size: 15 residues. Trimming at V came to 5 bases and at J to 0 bases, leaving 7 bases not matched to a gene. Germline CDR1 reads SQVTM; CDR2 reads ANQGSEA. The TCR sequence derives from a male donor with ankylosing spondylitis. Sequencing input: blood, either unsorted or a sorted T cell fraction (not recorded which). The chain carries TRBV29-1 and TRBJ1-1, with 9 bases that match TRBD1. CDR3 sequence (DNA): TGCAGCGTTCCGGGACAGGGCGGGGTGAACACTGAAGCTTTCTTT. It translates to CSVPGQGGVNTEAFF.